This is a list of T cell receptor beta chains from one sample in a study of blood T cell repertoires in COVID-19. Clones were read by immunoSEQ multiplex PCR, and TCRdb kept only the in-frame ones, dropping some. The table has hundreds of thousands of clones, about four fifths seen once. What was sequenced was PBMCs or T cells enriched from blood (not recorded which). The receptors come from a woman aged 45 to 65 who had been exposed to COVID-19. Each CDR3 is given with its conserved first and last residue. A D gene is named only where the DNA matches it firmly. Size is omitted from some rows. Given values are once, few, many or a class for expanded clones.

TRBJ2-1,TRBV24-1,few,TRBD2,CATSAGLALTYNEQFF,TGTGCCACCAGTGCGGGACTAGCGTTGACCTACAATGAGCAGTTCTTC
TRBJ1-1,TRBV7-2,.,TRBD1,CASSLGTWTGPTEAFF,TGTGCCAGCAGCTTAGGAACCTGGACAGGGCCTACTGAAGCTTTCTTT
TRBJ1-2,TRBV6-5,.,.,CASKTTGTYGYTF,TGTGCCAGCAAGACCACAGGGACATATGGCTACACCTTC
TRBJ2-2,TRBV24-1,.,.,CATSDGRDGELFF,TGTGCCACCAGTGACGGCCGGGACGGGGAGCTGTTTTTT
TRBJ1-2,TRBV6-5,few,.,CASRPGINYGYTF,TGTGCCAGCAGACCCGGGATTAACTATGGCTACACCTTC
TRBJ2-3,TRBV14,.,TRBD2,CASSPLGLAGNTQYF,TGTGCCAGCAGCCCCTTGGGACTAGCTGGGAATACGCAGTATTTT
TRBJ1-5,TRBV6-5,.,.,CASRGESVNQPQHF,TGTGCCAGCAGAGGAGAGTCCGTTAATCAGCCCCAGCATTTT
TRBJ1-3,TRBV28,.,TRBD1,CASRGIGRHQGVLDSGNTIYF,TGTGCCAGCCGGGGCATCGGGAGACACCAGGGGGTATTGGACTCTGGAAACACCATATATTTT
TRBJ1-1,TRBV11-2,.,.,CASSSGRGVEAFF,TGTGCCAGCAGCTCCGGACGGGGAGTTGAAGCTTTCTTT
TRBJ2-3,TRBV5-1,.,.,CASIQGAVTDTQYF,TGCGCCAGCATCCAAGGGGCGGTCACAGATACGCAGTATTTT
TRBJ2-3,TRBV6-5,.,.,CASTLAGTDTQYF,TGTGCCAGCACACTAGCTGGTACAGATACGCAGTATTTT
TRBJ2-7,TRBV5-1,.,TRBD2,CASSPTSGGAWYEQYF,TGCGCCAGCAGCCCGACTAGCGGGGGGGCCTGGTACGAGCAGTACTTC
TRBJ2-2,TRBV2,.,TRBD1,CASSESGTGMTGELFF,TGTGCCAGCAGTGAATCTGGGACAGGGATGACCGGGGAGCTGTTTTTT
TRBJ1-1,TRBV18,.,.,CASSSTANTEAFF,TGTGCCAGCTCGTCTACTGCTAACACTGAAGCTTTCTTT
TRBJ1-5,TRBV19,.,.,CASSIVPGESNQPQHF,TGTGCCAGTAGTATAGTTCCAGGGGAAAGCAATCAGCCCCAGCATTTT
TRBJ2-3,TRBV6-2/TRBV6-3,.,.,CASSSASESDTQYF,TGTGCCAGCAGTTCCGCCTCAGAATCCGATACGCAGTATTTT
TRBJ1-1,TRBV12-3/TRBV12-4,.,.,CASSLLGRSEAFF,TGTGCCAGCAGTTTGTTGGGTCGGAGTGAAGCTTTCTTT
TRBJ2-7,TRBV4-1,.,TRBD1,CASSPGQPYEQYF,TGCGCCAGCAGCCCGGGACAGCCCTACGAGCAGTACTTC
TRBJ1-6,TRBV7-9,.,.,CASKRGGSYNSPLHF,TGTGCCAGCAAGAGGGGAGGTTCCTATAATTCACCCCTCCACTTT
TRBJ2-7,TRBV10-3,.,.,CAISPMTATYEQYF,TGTGCCATCAGCCCCATGACAGCGACCTACGAGCAGTACTTC
TRBJ1-4,TRBV9,.,TRBD1,CASSVDGSGGEKLFF,TGTGCCAGCAGCGTAGACGGGTCAGGGGGCGAAAAACTGTTTTTT
TRBJ1-5,TRBV19,.,.,CASSISLPGPQHF,TGTGCCAGTAGTATATCCCTTCCGGGACCCCAGCATTTT
TRBJ1-2,TRBV6-4,.,TRBD1,CASSDYGTGGSGYTF,TGTGCCAGCAGTGACTACGGGACAGGGGGGAGCGGCTACACCTTC
TRBJ1-2,TRBV5-4,.,.,CASSLPGTSFGYTF,TGTGCCAGCAGCTTACCCGGGACAAGTTTTGGCTACACCTTC
TRBJ2-3,TRBV5-4,.,.,CASSPAGPKGDTQYF,TGTGCCAGCAGCCCAGCGGGCCCAAAGGGAGATACGCAGTATTTT
TRBJ2-3,TRBV9,.,.,CASSVATGGRRVDTQYF,TGTGCCAGCAGCGTAGCTACTGGGGGAAGGAGGGTAGATACGCAGTATTTT
TRBJ1-3,TRBV4-1,.,.,CASSQEGTGESGNTIYF,TGCGCCAGCAGCCAAGAGGGTACGGGGGAATCTGGAAACACCATATATTTT
TRBJ2-1,TRBV6-5,.,.,CASRQDLYNEQFF,TGTGCCAGCAGACAGGATCTTTACAATGAGCAGTTCTTC
TRBJ2-2,TRBV6-1,.,.,CASSETRTGELFF,TGTGCCAGCAGTGAGACTCGAACCGGGGAGCTGTTTTTT
TRBJ1-2,TRBV18,.,.,CASSPPNGGDYTF,TGTGCCAGCTCACCACCAAACGGGGGGGACTACACCTTC
TRBJ2-5,TRBV18,.,TRBD2,CASSPIHSGGSKETQYF,TGTGCCAGCTCACCGATTCACAGCGGGGGGTCTAAAGAGACCCAGTACTTC
TRBJ1-3,TRBV10-3,.,.,CAISESSGNGNTIYF,TGTGCCATCAGTGAGTCGAGCGGGAATGGAAACACCATATATTTT
TRBJ1-2,TRBV3-1/TRBV3-2,.,TRBD1,CASSRGQGTYGYTF,TGTGCCAGCAGCCGCGGACAGGGTACCTATGGCTACACCTTC
TRBJ1-3,TRBV4-3,.,.,CASSQDTSGNTIYF,TGCGCCAGCAGCCAGGACACCTCTGGAAACACCATATATTTT
TRBJ2-5,TRBV13,.,.,CASSSRGAVETQYF,TGTGCCAGCAGCTCCCGGGGGGCCGTAGAGACCCAGTACTTC
TRBJ1-1,TRBV28,.,.,CASSLRSHGDTEAFF,TGTGCCAGCAGTTTACGATCCCACGGGGACACTGAAGCTTTCTTT
TRBJ2-2,TRBV18,once,.,CASSVKGAPEVGTGELFF,TGTGCCAGCTCAGTAAAGGGAGCCCCCGAGGTCGGGACCGGGGAGCTGTTTTTT
TRBJ2-2,TRBV5-1,.,.,CASSLRVQMNTGELFF,TGCGCCAGCAGCTTGCGTGTACAGATGAACACCGGGGAGCTGTTTTTT
TRBJ2-2,TRBV15,few,TRBD2,CATSRGISGATGELFF,TGTGCCACCAGCAGAGGAATTAGCGGGGCCACCGGGGAGCTGTTTTTT
TRBJ1-2,TRBV19,.,TRBD1,CASSIPPHRGPTNYGYTF,TGTGCCAGTAGTATTCCCCCTCACAGGGGGCCCACTAACTATGGCTACACCTTC
TRBJ2-6,TRBV6-4,few,TRBD1,CATQGAEEANVLTF,TGTGCCACTCAGGGGGCGGAAGAGGCCAACGTCCTGACTTTC
TRBJ1-1,TRBV10-1,.,TRBD1,CASQDRDGTEAFF,TGCGCCAGTCAGGACAGGGACGGCACTGAAGCTTTCTTT
TRBJ1-1,TRBV4-2,.,TRBD1,CASSQETGATEAFF,TGTGCCAGCAGCCAAGAGACAGGGGCCACTGAAGCTTTCTTT
TRBJ2-2,TRBV19,.,.,CASKSGIPTGELFF,TGTGCCAGTAAATCAGGTATCCCCACCGGGGAGCTGTTTTTT
TRBJ1-2,TRBV5-6,.,.,CASSSPNRQGNGYTF,TGTGCCAGCAGTTCCCCAAATCGGCAGGGAAATGGCTACACCTTC
TRBJ1-1,TRBV19,few,TRBD1,CASSIFGGQENTEAFF,TGTGCCAGTAGTATTTTCGGAGGACAGGAGAACACTGAAGCTTTCTTT
TRBJ2-7,TRBV5-6,.,.,CASSLSNLYEQYF,TGTGCCAGCAGTCTATCCAACCTCTACGAGCAGTACTTC
TRBJ2-1,TRBV21-1,.,.,CASSKAPSRQGRNEQFF,TGTGCCAGCAGCAAAGCCCCTTCGAGACAGGGGAGGAATGAGCAGTTCTTC